These 14 T cell receptor beta chains were all obtained from the same sample, sequenced in a study of T cells after posttransplantation cyclophosphamide. Libraries were prepared by immunoSEQ multiplex PCR; TCRdb keeps only in-frame clonotypes and omits some of them. The profile covers 12,000 to 15,000 clones, with roughly 80% appearing a single time and roughly 1.2% taken by the ten largest. Specimen: memory CD4+ T cells sorted from PBMCs. The receptors stem from a man aged 45-65 years.

V and J are TRBV19 and TRBJ1-1, with D hard to call. CDR3 length equals 13 residues. Germline V gene data show CDR1 as LNHDA and CDR2 as SQIVND (reference sequence). Trimming shortened V by 2 bases and J by 4 bases, and 8 bases separated the two germline ends. The CDR3 sequence: CASSIMAGTEAFF. The CDR3 nucleotides read TGTGCCAGTAGTATAATGGCGGGCACTGAAGCTTTCTTT.

J is TRBJ1-4 and V is TRBV2; 9 bases map to TRBD1. V lost 5 bases, J lost 6 bases, and 7 bases stayed unmatched. The germline CDR1 and CDR2 sequences are SNHLY and FYNNEI. There are 15 residues in the CDR3. Here the CDR3 DNA reads TGTGCCAGCAGTAAACAGGGGGCGATGGATGAAAAACTGTTTTTT. Residues: CASSKQGAMDEKLFF.

This rearrangement joins TRBV9 to TRBJ2-5; 11 nucleotides agree with TRBD1. After removal of 4 bases from V and 1 base from J, the junction contained 3 bases not matched to a gene. Germline lookup yields CDR1 SGDLS and CDR2 YYNGEE. CDR3 length: 15 residues. Here the CDR3 reads CASSLGQGGQETQYF. The DNA of the CDR3 is TGTGCCAGCAGCCTGGGACAGGGGGGCCAAGAGACCCAGTACTTC.

The V and J genes are TRBV5-1 and TRBJ1-2, with D hard to call. Germline V gene lookup returns CDR1 SGHRS and CDR2 YFSETQ. Deletions cut 0 bases from V and 5 bases from J, with 14 bases between. The CDR3 is made up of 15 amino acids. The CDR3 spells CASSLDVARAYGYTF. DNA for the CDR3: TGCGCCAGCAGCTTGGATGTAGCGCGAGCTTATGGCTACACCTTC.

The chain employs TRBV5-5 and TRBJ1-5, with D possibly being TRBD1 (5 bases). Looked up from germline, CDR1 is SGHKS and CDR2 is YYEKEE (reference sequence). Trimming cost V 0 bases and J 6 bases, with 19 bases left between them. The CDR3 runs 17 residues. CDR3 residues: CASSLGGDPTWGQPQHF. The CDR3 bases are TGTGCCAGCAGCTTGGGGGGGGACCCTACTTGGGGTCAGCCCCAGCATTTT.

This clone appeared once. The gene calls are TRBV27 and TRBJ1-1; D uncertain. V was pared by 4 bases and J by 0 bases, with 6 bases between. The germline V gene encodes CDR1 MNHEY and CDR2 SMNVEV (reference sequence). The CDR3 has 13 amino acids. The CDR3 loop is CASSSIMNTEAFF. CDR3 coding DNA: TGTGCCAGCAGTTCCATCATGAACACTGAAGCTTTCTTT.

J is TRBJ1-6 and V is TRBV12-5, with 7 positions matching TRBD1. Germline trimming cut 0 bases from V and 7 bases from J; bases unmatched to any gene: 3. This CDR3 comprises 15 residues. The germline CDR1 and CDR2 sequences are LGHNT and FRNRAP. As DNA, the CDR3 is TGTGCTAGTGGTTTGGTGGGGACAGCAAATTCACCCCTCCACTTT. Protein sequence: CASGLVGTANSPLHF.

The V and J genes are TRBV11-3 and TRBJ1-4; D ambiguous. The V gene's germline CDR1 is SGHNT and CDR2 YENEEA. The CDR3 extends over 13 amino acids. Trimming removed 1 base from V and 5 bases from J, with 5 bases in between. CDR3 nucleotides: TGTGCCAGCAGCTTAGTAGTAAATGAAAAACTGTTTTTT. Amino acids: CASSLVVNEKLFF.

The chain has TRBV7-6 and TRBJ2-5; TRBD1 matches 12 bases. Losses at the gene ends were 1 base for V and 5 bases for J; bases not matched to a gene: 8. This CDR3 is 17 amino acids long. CDR1 SGHVS and CDR2 FNYEAQ come from the germline V gene. This CDR3 is CASSLGQGQGARETQYF. The CDR3 nucleotides read TGTGCCAGCAGCTTAGGGCAGGGACAGGGGGCTAGGGAGACCCAGTACTTC.

The gene calls are TRBV4-2 and TRBJ2-7; possible D gene TRBD2, 6 bases. Trimming removed 1 base from V and 0 bases from J, with 13 bases in between. Germline V lookup: CDR1 LGHNA, CDR2 YNFKEQ. This CDR3 comprises 16 residues. The CDR3 DNA follows: TGTGCCAGCAGCCAAGTGTCGGCGGGGAGCTCCTACGAGCAGTACTTC. It codes for CASSQVSAGSSYEQYF.

This chain links TRBV11-2 with TRBJ2-5; 9 positions match TRBD1. This CDR3 comprises 14 residues. V trimming: 3 bases; J trimming: 5 bases; junction bases outside the gene matches: 4. Per germline, CDR1 SGHAT and CDR2 FQNNGV. The CDR3 loop is CASSFHRGLETQYF. As DNA, the CDR3 is TGTGCCAGCAGCTTTCACAGGGGGCTGGAGACCCAGTACTTC.

The count of this clone is one. This rearrangement joins TRBV4-2 to TRBJ2-3; 9 positions match TRBD1. Germline V lookup: CDR1 LGHNA, CDR2 YNFKEQ. The CDR3 consists of 15 residues. The V and J ends lost 3 bases and 1 base, in that order; junction bases with no gene match: 2. The CDR3 loop is CASSHRTGGTDTQYF. As DNA, the CDR3 is TGTGCCAGCAGCCATCGGACAGGGGGCACAGATACGCAGTATTTT.

The rearrangement links TRBV7-2 to TRBJ1-2; TRBD1 agrees at 7 bases. The CDR3 extends over 14 amino acids. J lost 6 bases, V lost 5 bases, and 9 bases had no gene match. CDR1 and CDR2 from the germline V gene are SGHTA and FQGNSA. The CDR3 protein is CASSPGQSVNGYTF. CDR3 bases: TGTGCCAGCAGCCCGGGACAGTCGGTCAATGGCTACACCTTC.

This chain connects TRBV4-2 to TRBJ1-2; no firm D call. CDR1 LGHNA and CDR2 YNFKEQ come from the germline V gene. Deletions cut 2 bases from V and 8 bases from J, with 15 bases between. The CDR3 is 14 amino acids. The CDR3 is CASSQKIQLRGYTF. The CDR3 nucleotides are TGTGCCAGCAGCCAAAAGATACAGTTGCGCGGCTACACCTTC.